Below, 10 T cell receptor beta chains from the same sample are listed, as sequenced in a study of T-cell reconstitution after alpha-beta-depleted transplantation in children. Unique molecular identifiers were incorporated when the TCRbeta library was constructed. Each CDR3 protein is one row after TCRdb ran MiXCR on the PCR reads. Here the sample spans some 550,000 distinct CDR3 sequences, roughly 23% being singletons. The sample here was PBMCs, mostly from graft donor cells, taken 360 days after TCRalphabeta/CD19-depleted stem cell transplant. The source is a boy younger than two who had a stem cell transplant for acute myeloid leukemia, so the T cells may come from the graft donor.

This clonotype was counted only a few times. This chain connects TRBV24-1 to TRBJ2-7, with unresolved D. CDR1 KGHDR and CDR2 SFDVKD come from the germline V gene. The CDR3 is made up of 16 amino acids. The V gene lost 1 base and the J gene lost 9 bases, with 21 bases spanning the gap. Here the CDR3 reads CATSDFLAPKFIWQYV. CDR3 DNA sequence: TGTGCCACCAGTGATTTTTTGGCCCCAAAGTTCATCTGGCAGTACGTC.

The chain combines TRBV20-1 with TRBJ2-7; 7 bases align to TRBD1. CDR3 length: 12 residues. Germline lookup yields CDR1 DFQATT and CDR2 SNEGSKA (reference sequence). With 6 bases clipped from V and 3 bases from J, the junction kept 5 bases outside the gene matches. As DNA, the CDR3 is TGCAGTGCACACAGGGGAGACTACGAGCAGTACTTC. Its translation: CSAHRGDYEQYF.

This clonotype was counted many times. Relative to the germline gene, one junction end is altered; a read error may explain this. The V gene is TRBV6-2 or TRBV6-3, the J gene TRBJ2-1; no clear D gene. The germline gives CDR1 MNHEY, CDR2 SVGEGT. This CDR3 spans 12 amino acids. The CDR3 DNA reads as TGTGCCAGCAGCCAAACATATATGGAGCTGTTCTTC. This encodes CASSQTYMELFF.

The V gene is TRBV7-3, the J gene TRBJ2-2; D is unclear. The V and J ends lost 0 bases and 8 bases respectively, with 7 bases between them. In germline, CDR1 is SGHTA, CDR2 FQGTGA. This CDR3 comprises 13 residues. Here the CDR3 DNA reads TGTGCCAGCAGCTTAACGAAGGCTGGGGAGCTGTTTTTT. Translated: CASSLTKAGELFF.

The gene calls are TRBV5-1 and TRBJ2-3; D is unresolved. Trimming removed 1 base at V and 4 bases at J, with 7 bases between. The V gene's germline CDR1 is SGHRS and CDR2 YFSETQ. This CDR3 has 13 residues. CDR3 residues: CASSLFPSDTQYF. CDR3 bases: TGCGCCAGCAGCTTGTTTCCGTCAGATACGCAGTATTTT.

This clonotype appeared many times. The CDR3 sequence is CASSPTVNTEAFF. CDR3 coding DNA: TGTGCCAGCAGCCCCACGGTGAACACTGAAGCTTTCTTT. The chain uses TRBV9 and TRBJ1-1; D ambiguous. Per the germline V gene, CDR1 is SGDLS and CDR2 is YYNGEE. This CDR3 is built from 13 residues. V shed 4 bases and J shed 0 bases, with 7 bases lying between them.

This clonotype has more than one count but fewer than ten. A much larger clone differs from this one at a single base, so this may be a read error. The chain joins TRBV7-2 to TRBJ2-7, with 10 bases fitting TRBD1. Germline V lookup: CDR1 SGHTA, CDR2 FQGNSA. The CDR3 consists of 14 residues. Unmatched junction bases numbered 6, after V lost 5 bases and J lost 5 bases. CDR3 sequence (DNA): TGTGCCAGCAGCCGCCGGACAGGGGGTAACGAGCAGTACTTC. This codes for CASSRRTGGNEQYF.

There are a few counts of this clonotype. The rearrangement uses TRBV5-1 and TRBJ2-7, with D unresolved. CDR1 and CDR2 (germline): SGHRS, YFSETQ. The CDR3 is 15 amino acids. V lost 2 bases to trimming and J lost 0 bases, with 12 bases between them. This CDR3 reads CASSFGDTNSYEQYF. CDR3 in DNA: TGCGCCAGCAGCTTCGGTGATACCAACTCCTACGAGCAGTACTTC.

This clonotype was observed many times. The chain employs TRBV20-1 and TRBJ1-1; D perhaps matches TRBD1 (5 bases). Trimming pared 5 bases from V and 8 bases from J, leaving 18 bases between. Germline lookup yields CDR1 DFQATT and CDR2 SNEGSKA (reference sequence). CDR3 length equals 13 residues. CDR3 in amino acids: CSASPGTGLEAFF. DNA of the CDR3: TGCAGTGCTTCACCCGGGACGGGCCTAGAAGCTTTCTTT.

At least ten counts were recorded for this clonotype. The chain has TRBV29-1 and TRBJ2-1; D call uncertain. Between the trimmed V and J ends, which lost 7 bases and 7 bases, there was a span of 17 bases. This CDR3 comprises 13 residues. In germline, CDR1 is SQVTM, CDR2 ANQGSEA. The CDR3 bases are TGCAGCGCTTTCCGTTCCAATACAAATGAGCAGTTCTTC. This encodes CSAFRSNTNEQFF.